These 7 T cell receptor beta chains were sequenced from one sample in a study of CD8 T cells in Susac syndrome. Random-hexamer reverse transcription was applied to roughly 0.5 to 1 ug RNA. TCRdb itself ran the immunoSEQ multiplex PCR reads through MiXCR, one entry per CDR3 protein. The sample lists some 200,000 distinct CDR3 sequences, approximately 96% seen once, with 0.098% in the top ten. The specimen sequenced was CD4+ T cells from PBMCs. These receptors were collected from a human donor with Susac syndrome.

V usage is TRBV20-1 and J usage is TRBJ1-5; D is unresolved. CDR1 is DFQATT and CDR2 is SNEGSKA in the germline V gene (reference sequence). The CDR3 loop spans 12 amino acids. Trimming pared 5 bases from V and 1 base from J, leaving 6 bases between. CDR3 sequence (DNA): TGCAGTGCTGCCCTAAGCAATCAGCCCCAGCATTTT. It codes for CSAALSNQPQHF.

This rearrangement joins TRBV24-1 to TRBJ2-3, with D uncertain. V was trimmed by 2 bases and J by 3 bases, leaving 14 bases between them. CDR1 KGHDR and CDR2 SFDVKD come from the germline V gene. The CDR3 consists of 16 residues. The CDR3: CATSDSAALGTDTQYF. The CDR3 coding sequence is TGTGCCACCAGTGATTCCGCGGCTTTGGGGACAGATACGCAGTATTTT.

The rearrangement uses TRBV18 and TRBJ1-6; D not certain. The V gene lost 0 bases and the J gene lost 6 bases, with 6 bases spanning the gap. CDR1 and CDR2 (germline): KGHSH, LQKENI. The length of the CDR3 is 14 residues. The CDR3 loop reads CASSPPRANSPLHF. CDR3 in DNA: TGTGCCAGCTCACCACCGAGGGCTAATTCACCCCTCCACTTT.

The rearrangement links TRBV12-3 or TRBV12-4 to TRBJ2-5, with D tentatively TRBD2 (7 bases). This CDR3 contains 15 residues. Trimming removed 6 bases from V and 3 bases from J, with 17 bases in between. CDR3 sequence: CASSRIGGGEETQYF. DNA for the CDR3: TGTGCCAGCAGCCGCATTGGGGGGGGCGAAGAGACCCAGTACTTC.

V is TRBV5-4 and J is TRBJ2-3, with 9 bases that match TRBD2. Germline assignment: CDR1 SGHNT and CDR2 YYREEE (reference sequence). The CDR3 loop spans 16 amino acids. Trimming at V came to 4 bases and at J to 3 bases, leaving 9 bases not matched to a gene. CDR3 residues: CASSPPGGLATDTQYF. The CDR3 nucleotides are TGTGCCAGCAGCCCCCCGGGGGGACTAGCAACAGATACGCAGTATTTT.

The chain has TRBV7-2 and TRBJ1-2, with TRBD1 as a possible D gene (5 bases). The germline V and J ends were trimmed by 5 bases and 5 bases, with 18 bases remaining between them. Germline V gene lookup returns CDR1 SGHTA and CDR2 FQGNSA. The CDR3 runs to 15 residues. The CDR3 sequence is CASSPRDPRVYGYTF. In nucleotides, the CDR3 is TGTGCCAGCAGCCCAAGGGACCCCAGAGTATATGGCTACACCTTC.

This chain joins TRBV20-1 and TRBJ1-5; D gene unclear. V was trimmed by 5 bases and J by 15 bases, leaving 8 bases between them. Germline V gene lookup returns CDR1 DFQATT and CDR2 SNEGSKA (reference sequence). The CDR3 covers 8 residues. CDR3 protein: CSAGYGHF. CDR3 DNA sequence: TGCAGTGCTGGATATGGGCATTTT.